This T cell receptor beta chain was retrieved from a study of cytomegalovirus exposure and HLA in healthy donors. Study-wide background: In a later analysis, the roughly 120 validation repertoires were reported to have used the same platform as the 600 to 800 first-cohort repertoires. The study, taken as a whole, reports: The classifier reportedly diagnosed cytomegalovirus status with high sensitivity and specificity.

Points on this clone: The antigen is unknown.

The germline V and J ends were trimmed by 2 bases and 4 bases, with 9 bases remaining between them. CDR3 length: 14 amino acids. Germline CDR1 MNHNY, CDR2 SVGAGI (reference sequence). TCRdb keeps only in-frame clones here, not all; method: immunoSEQ multiplex PCR. Of approximately 230,000 clones listed, 87% were seen once; the top ten hold 12%. The chain is built from TRBV6-6 and TRBJ1-5, with D unclear. This clonotype was sampled from a man younger than 35 in good health and CMV-seropositive. Sequencing was performed on PBMCs. The CDR3 spells CASSYPDGNQPQHF. CDR3 bases: TGTGCCAGCAGTTACCCGGACGGGAATCAGCCCCAGCATTTT.